The clone carrying this TCR beta chain was seen only once. Its cognate antigen is unknown. Before sequencing took place, the ViraFEST assay used viral peptide pools to expand antigen-specific CD4+ T cells. Culturing for nine to ten days preceded CD4+ T cell isolation. Each participant received a vaccine that was either BNT162b2 or mRNA-1273, given as two doses. Around 2 million PBMC per well were cultured with 10 IU/ml IL-2 and about 9.8 ug/ml peptides. Half-medium replacement with IL-2 medium occurred on days 3 and 7. Data came from immunoSEQ multiplex PCR; TCRdb stores just in-frame clones and leaves some out. In the table there are around 30,000 clones, roughly 68% of which are singletons. V was cut by 5 bases and J by 1 base, with 12 bases left in between. The CDR3 spans 14 residues. Germline CDR1 and CDR2: SGHTA and FQGNSA. This sample is part of a study of vaccination effects on CD4 cells after COVID-19. About the research overall: After the second dose, samples were taken at median day 72.

Study-wide results and limits: The study found that only 1 of 255 vaccine-induced clones from healthy vaccinees cross-reacted with common cold coronaviruses.

The source was CD4+ T cells from PBMCs cultured with HCoV-OC43 spike peptides, collected after COVID-19 vaccination. Subset meaning: HCoV-OC43 spike overlapping peptide pool stimulation. This chain links TRBV7-2 with TRBJ2-7, with D uncertain. The receptor was isolated from a human donor who received a COVID-19 vaccine. The CDR3 loop reads CASSAPIISYEQYF. The DNA for the CDR3 is TGTGCCAGCAGCGCACCGATAATATCCTACGAGCAGTACTTC.